These T cell receptor beta chains were read from a single sample in a study of yellow fever vaccine responses in identical twins. TCRdb processed the RT-PCR reads anew with MiXCR; each CDR3 protein has one entry. The table records 10,000 or so distinct CDR3 sequences, roughly 85% of them present only once. The material was T cells from blood (PBMCs), unsorted or a sorted subset (not recorded which), obtained before or after yellow fever vaccination (not recorded which). The receptors shown here come from a woman aged 18-30 years who received the yellow fever vaccine. The conserved cysteine and the conserved F or W are not part of the CDR3 here.

j_call cdr3_length v_call cdr3_aa
TRBJ2-1 14 TRBV18 ASSPPGGSLYNEQF
TRBJ1-5 13 TRBV2 ASRGGTVGNQPQH
TRBJ2-2 13 TRBV28 ASSLVPGGPGELF
TRBJ2-7 11 TRBV27 ASSRDSRYEQY
TRBJ2-1 13 TRBV20-1 SARDSGSSYNEQF
TRBJ2-1 12 TRBV20-1 SARDRSGSGEQF
TRBJ2-7 11 TRBV24-1 ATMATRPYEQY
TRBJ1-2 9 TRBV20-1 SASDTYGYT
TRBJ2-3 11 TRBV13 ASSLGRTDTQY
TRBJ2-2 14 TRBV10-3 AISESLQGMTGELF
TRBJ2-2 14 TRBV2 ASSASTGEATGELF
TRBJ2-1 16 TRBV6-2/TRBV6-3 ASSYSGLAGRSYNEQF
TRBJ2-2 12 TRBV6-1 ASSTGKDTGELF
TRBJ2-3 14 TRBV10-3 AISPASGSSTDTQY
TRBJ2-1 10 TRBV2 ASSEVADEQF
TRBJ2-7 13 TRBV6-1 ASRQTGGSSYEQY
TRBJ1-2 12 TRBV6-1 ASRSHQGRHGYT
TRBJ1-3 13 TRBV28 ASSLTPGAGNTIY
TRBJ1-1 10 TRBV29-1 SVRDSLTEAF
TRBJ1-5 16 TRBV6-5 ASSYLGTGGFGNQPQH
TRBJ1-5 10 TRBV28 ASSLRFQPQH
TRBJ2-3 12 TRBV7-2 ASSLGSAGDTQY
TRBJ1-1 13 TRBV3-1 ASSPFRFLNTEAF
TRBJ2-2 14 TRBV7-3 ASSLKDGLNTGELF
TRBJ2-7 11 TRBV20-1 SATPGLTYEQY
TRBJ1-1 12 TRBV13 ASRSGLGDTEAF
TRBJ2-5 13 TRBV27 ASSHPRGGQETQY
TRBJ2-5 13 TRBV13 ASSLGQVIQETQY
TRBJ1-6 13 TRBV10-3 AISPGTGWNSPLH
TRBJ1-1 11 TRBV12-3/TRBV12-4 ASPGGANTEAF
TRBJ2-1 11 TRBV5-4 ASSLISPDEQF
TRBJ2-2 9 TRBV2 ASSDLGELF
TRBJ2-5 13 TRBV27 ASSLVRGQKETQY